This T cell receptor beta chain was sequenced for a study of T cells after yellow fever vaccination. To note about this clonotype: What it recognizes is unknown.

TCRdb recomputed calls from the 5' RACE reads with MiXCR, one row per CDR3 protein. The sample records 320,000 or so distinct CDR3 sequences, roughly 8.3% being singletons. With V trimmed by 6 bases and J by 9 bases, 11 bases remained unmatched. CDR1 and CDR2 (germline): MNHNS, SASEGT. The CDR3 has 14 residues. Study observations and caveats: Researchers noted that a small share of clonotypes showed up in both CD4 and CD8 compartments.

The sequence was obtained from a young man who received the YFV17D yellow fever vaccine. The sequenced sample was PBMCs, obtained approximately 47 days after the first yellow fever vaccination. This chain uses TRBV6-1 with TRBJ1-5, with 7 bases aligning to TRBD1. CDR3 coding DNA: TGTGCCAGCAGCCTGCAGGGGGGGTACGGGCCCCAGCATTTT. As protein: CASSLQGGYGPQHF.